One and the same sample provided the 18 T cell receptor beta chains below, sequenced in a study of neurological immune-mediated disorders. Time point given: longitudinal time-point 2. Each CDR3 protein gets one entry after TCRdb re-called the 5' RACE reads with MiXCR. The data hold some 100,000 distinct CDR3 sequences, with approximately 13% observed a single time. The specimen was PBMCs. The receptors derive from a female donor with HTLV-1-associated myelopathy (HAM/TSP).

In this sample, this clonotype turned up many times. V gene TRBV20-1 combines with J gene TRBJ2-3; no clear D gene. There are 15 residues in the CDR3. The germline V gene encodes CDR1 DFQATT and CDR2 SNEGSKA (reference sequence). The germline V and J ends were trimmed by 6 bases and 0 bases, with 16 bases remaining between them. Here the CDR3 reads CSARISAISTDTQYF. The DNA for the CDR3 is TGCAGTGCCCGGATTTCGGCGATTAGCACAGATACGCAGTATTTT.

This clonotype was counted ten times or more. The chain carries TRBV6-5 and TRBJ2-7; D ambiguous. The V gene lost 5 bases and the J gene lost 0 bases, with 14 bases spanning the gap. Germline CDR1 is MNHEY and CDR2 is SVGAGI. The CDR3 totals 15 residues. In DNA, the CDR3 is TGTGCCAGCAGTACACGGACGGTCAGCTCCTACGAGCAGTACTTC. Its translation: CASSTRTVSSYEQYF.

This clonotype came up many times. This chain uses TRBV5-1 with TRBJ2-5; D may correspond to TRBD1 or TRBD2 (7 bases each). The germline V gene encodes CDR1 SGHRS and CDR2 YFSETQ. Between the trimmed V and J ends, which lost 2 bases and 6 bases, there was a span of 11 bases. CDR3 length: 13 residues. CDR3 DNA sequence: TGCGCCAGCAGCTTTCAGGGGGGGCAGACCCAGTACTTC. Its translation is CASSFQGGQTQYF.

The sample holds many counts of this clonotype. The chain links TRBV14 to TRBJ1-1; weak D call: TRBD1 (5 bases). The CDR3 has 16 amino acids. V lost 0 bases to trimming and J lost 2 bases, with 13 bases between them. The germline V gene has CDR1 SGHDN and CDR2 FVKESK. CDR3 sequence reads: CASSQEGDGLNTEAFF. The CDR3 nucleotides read TGTGCCAGCAGCCAAGAAGGGGACGGCTTAAACACTGAAGCTTTCTTT.

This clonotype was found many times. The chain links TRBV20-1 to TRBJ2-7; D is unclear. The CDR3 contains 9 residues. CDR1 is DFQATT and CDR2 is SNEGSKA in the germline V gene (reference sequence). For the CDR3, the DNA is TGCAGCATAGGCCACGAGCAGTACTTC. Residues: CSIGHEQYF.

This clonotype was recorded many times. DNA of the CDR3: TGTGCCAGCAGTCGGAGGACAGGGTTGGCCGGGGAGCTGTTTTTT. Translation gives CASSRRTGLAGELFF. The chain carries TRBV2 and TRBJ2-2, with 8 bases lining up with TRBD1. This CDR3 spans 15 amino acids. Germline CDR1 SNHLY, CDR2 FYNNEI. V lost 5 bases to trimming and J lost 6 bases; unmatched junction nucleotides: 8.

CDR3 bases: TGTGCCAGCAGTTACCGGGGGGGATTCGGAAACACCATATATTTT. Translated: CASSYRGGFGNTIYF. The chain employs TRBV6-5 and TRBJ1-3; a weak D match, TRBD1 (5 bases). The CDR3 loop spans 15 amino acids. Germline V gene lookup returns CDR1 MNHEY and CDR2 SVGAGI. V lost 2 bases to trimming and J lost 4 bases, with 12 bases between them.

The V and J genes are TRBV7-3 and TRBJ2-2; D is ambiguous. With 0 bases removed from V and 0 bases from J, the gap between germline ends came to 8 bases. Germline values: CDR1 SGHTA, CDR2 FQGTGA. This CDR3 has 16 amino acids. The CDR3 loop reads CASSLTGGPNTGELFF. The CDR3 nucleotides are TGTGCCAGCAGCTTAACGGGCGGCCCGAACACCGGGGAGCTGTTTTTT.

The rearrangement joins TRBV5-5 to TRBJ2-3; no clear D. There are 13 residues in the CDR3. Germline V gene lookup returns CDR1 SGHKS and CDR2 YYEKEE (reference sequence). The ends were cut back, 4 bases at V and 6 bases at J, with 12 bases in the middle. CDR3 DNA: TGTGCCAGCAGCCTCCCCGCCGAGGATACGCAGTATTTT. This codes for CASSLPAEDTQYF.

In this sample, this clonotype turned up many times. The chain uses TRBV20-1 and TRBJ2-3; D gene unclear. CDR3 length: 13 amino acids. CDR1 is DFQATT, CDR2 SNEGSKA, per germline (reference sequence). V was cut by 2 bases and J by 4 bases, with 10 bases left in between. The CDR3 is CSARLVAPDTQYF. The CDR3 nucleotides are TGCAGTGCTAGATTGGTAGCACCAGATACGCAGTATTTT.

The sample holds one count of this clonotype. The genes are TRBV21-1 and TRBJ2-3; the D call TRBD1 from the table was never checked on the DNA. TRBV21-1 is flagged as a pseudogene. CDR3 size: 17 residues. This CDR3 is CASSKGVEQGAMDTQYF. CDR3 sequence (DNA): TGTGCCAGCAGCAAAGGAGTGGAACAGGGGGCGATGGATACGCAGTATTTT.

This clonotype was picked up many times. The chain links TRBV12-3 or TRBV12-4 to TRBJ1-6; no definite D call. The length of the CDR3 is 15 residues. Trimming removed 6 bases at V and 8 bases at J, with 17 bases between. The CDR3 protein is CASSPGRVDHSPLHF. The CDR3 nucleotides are TGTGCCAGCAGCCCCGGCCGCGTAGACCATTCACCCCTCCACTTT.

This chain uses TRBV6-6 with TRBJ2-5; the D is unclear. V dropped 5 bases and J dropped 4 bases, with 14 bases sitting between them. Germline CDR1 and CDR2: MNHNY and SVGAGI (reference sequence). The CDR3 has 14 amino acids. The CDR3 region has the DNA TGTGCCAGCAGTAAAGGGTATTTGGGAGAGACCCAGTACTTC. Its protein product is CASSKGYLGETQYF.

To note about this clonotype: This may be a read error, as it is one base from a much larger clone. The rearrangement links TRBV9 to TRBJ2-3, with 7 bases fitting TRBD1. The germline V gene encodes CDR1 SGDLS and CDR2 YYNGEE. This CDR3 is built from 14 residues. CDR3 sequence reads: CASSPGQPTDTQNF. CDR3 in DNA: TGTGCCAGCAGCCCGGGACAGCCCACAGATACGCAGAATTTT.

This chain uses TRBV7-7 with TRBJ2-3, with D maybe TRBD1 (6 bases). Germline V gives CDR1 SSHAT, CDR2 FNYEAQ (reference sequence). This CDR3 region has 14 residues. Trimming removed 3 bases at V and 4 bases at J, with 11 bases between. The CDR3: CASSLGRGADTQYF. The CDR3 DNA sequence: TGTGCCAGCAGCTTGGGCAGGGGAGCAGATACGCAGTATTTT. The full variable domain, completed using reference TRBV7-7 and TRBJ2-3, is GAGVSQSPRYKVTKRGQDVTLRCDPISSHATLYWYQQALGQGPEFLTYFNYEAQPDKSGLPSDRFSAERPEGSISTLTIQRTEQRDSAMYRCASSLGRGADTQYFGPGTRLTVL.

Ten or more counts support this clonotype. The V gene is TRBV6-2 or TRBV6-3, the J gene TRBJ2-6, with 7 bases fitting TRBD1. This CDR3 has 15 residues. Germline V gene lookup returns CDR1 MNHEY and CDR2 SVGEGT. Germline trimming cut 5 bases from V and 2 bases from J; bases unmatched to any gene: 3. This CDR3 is CASSPGGAGANVLTF. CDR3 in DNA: TGTGCCAGCAGTCCAGGGGGTGCTGGGGCCAACGTCCTGACTTTC.

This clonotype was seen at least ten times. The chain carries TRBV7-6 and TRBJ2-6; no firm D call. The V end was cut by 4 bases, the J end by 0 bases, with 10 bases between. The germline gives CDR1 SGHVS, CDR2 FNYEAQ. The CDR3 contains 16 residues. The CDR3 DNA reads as TGTGCCAGCAGCTCCGACGGAAGCTCTGGGGCCAACGTCCTGACTTTC. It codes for CASSSDGSSGANVLTF.

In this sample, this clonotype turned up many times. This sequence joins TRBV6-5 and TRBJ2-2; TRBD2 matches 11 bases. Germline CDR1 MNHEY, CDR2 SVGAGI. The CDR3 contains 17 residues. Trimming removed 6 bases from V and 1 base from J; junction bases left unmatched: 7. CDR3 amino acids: CASSLGLAVMNTGELFF. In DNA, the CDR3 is TGTGCCAGCAGCTTGGGACTAGCGGTCATGAACACCGGGGAGCTGTTTTTT.